This T cell receptor beta chain was found in a study of T-cell reconstitution after alpha-beta-depleted transplantation in children. Findings and limits, study-wide: At the one-year point after transplant, T-cell counts and TCRbeta diversity were found to come mostly from T cells that had been newly produced. Some patients' high day-60 TCRbeta diversity was traced to surviving recipient T cells and thymic progenitors. Alpha-beta T cells present about two months after transplant were reported to originate from several hundred expanded graft clones.

Details on this clonotype: Antigen specificity is unknown.

This CDR3 comprises 12 residues. Germline V lookup: CDR1 ENHRY, CDR2 SYGVKD. Deletions cut 2 bases from V and 6 bases from J, with 8 bases between. TCRbeta library construction was performed incorporating unique molecular identifiers. A single record per CDR3 protein comes from TCRdb applying MiXCR to the PCR reads. Here the sample spans around 700,000 distinct CDR3 sequences, around 12% being singletons. The sample was PBMCs, taken before TCRalphabeta/CD19-depleted stem cell transplant. V usage is TRBV10-3 and J usage is TRBJ2-7, with D perhaps TRBD2 (6 bases). The receptor was isolated from a girl under 10 years old with congenital amegakaryocytic thrombocytopenia, due to receive a stem cell transplant. CDR3 bases: TGTGCCATCAGTGAGGGGCGGGGCGAGCAGTACTTC. This sequence encodes CAISEGRGEQYF.